This record concerns one TCR beta chain sequence. This sample is drawn from a study of PD-L1 blockade in urothelial cancer. Study as a whole: Male sex and bladder-origin urothelial cancer were recorded for twenty-five of 29 patients. Each blood sample yielded a median of around 150,000 T cells. The analyses of blood took place 3 weeks (second dose) and 6 weeks after treatment start.

This CDR3 has 15 amino acids. Trimming shortened V by 5 bases and J by 0 bases, and 13 bases separated the two germline ends. CDR1 and CDR2 (germline): MNHEY, SMNVEV (reference sequence). Sequencing was performed with immunoSEQ multiplex PCR; in TCRdb, only in-frame clones are kept and a portion is missing. The data show around 92,000 clones, approximately 88% seen once. The time point denotes: pretreatment peripheral blood. This material consisted of PBMCs, taken around atezolizumab (anti-PD-L1) treatment. This TCR came from a woman of 80 years or more with urothelial cancer. The chain uses TRBV27 and TRBJ1-1, with no clear D. CDR3 loop: CASSHSLAVNTEAFF. CDR3 in DNA: TGTGCCAGCAGTCACTCCCTAGCGGTGAACACTGAAGCTTTCTTT.